This T cell receptor beta chain comes out of a study of siplizumab effects on memory and regulatory T cells. V trimming: 4 bases; J trimming: 2 bases; junction bases outside the gene matches: 5. The germline CDR1 and CDR2 sequences are SNHLY and FYNNEI. The CDR3 runs 14 residues. Whole-study findings and limits: A major contribution to the alloresponse seemed to be made by naive T cells, which seemed more diverse than memory cells. Alloreactive sequences tracing back to unstimulated CD4+ memory cells fell significantly with siplizumab.

TCR templates numbering 80,000 to 100,000 were assayed per sample. Some clones are missing from TCRdb's copy, which holds only in-frame ones; the method was immunoSEQ multiplex PCR. The profile covers roughly 56,000 clones, with around 97% appearing a single time and 1.1% taken by the ten largest. On this clone: Antigen unknown.

This receptor was identified in a human donor in good health. Sequencing was done on a sample of naive CD8+ T cells sorted from blood. The J gene is TRBJ2-7, the V gene TRBV2; 7 bases agree with TRBD2. The CDR3: CASSVGLAAYEQYF. The CDR3, as DNA: TGTGCCAGCAGTGTAGGGCTAGCGGCCTACGAGCAGTACTTC.